This entry lists 9 T cell receptor beta chains sequenced from one sample in a study of cytomegalovirus exposure and HLA in healthy donors. This PCR relied on a set of 60 Vbeta primers and 13 Jbeta primers. The protocol was immunoSEQ multiplex PCR, while the TCRdb copy is restricted to in-frame clones and leaves out a portion. The top ten clones hold under 0.8% of a sample with fewer than 200,000 clones, about 80% of them seen once. Source material: PBMCs. The receptors originated from a boy aged 5 to 17 in good health and CMV-seronegative.

The chain couples TRBV5-1 to TRBJ2-7; 9 bases map to TRBD1. The CDR3 covers 15 residues. Per the germline V gene, CDR1 is SGHRS and CDR2 is YFSETQ. V trimming: 0 bases; J trimming: 6 bases; junction bases outside the gene matches: 7. Here the CDR3 DNA reads TGCGCCAGCAGCTTGGTTAGGGACAGGGCGGGCGAGCAGTACTTC. Translating gives CASSLVRDRAGEQYF.

The chain couples TRBV2 to TRBJ1-3; D is unclear. The CDR3 loop spans 11 amino acids. Per the germline V gene, CDR1 is SNHLY and CDR2 is FYNNEI. V lost 6 bases and J lost 6, with 6 bases in between. The CDR3 spells CASREANTIYF. CDR3 DNA sequence: TGTGCCAGCAGAGAGGCAAACACCATATATTTT.

The J gene is TRBJ1-2, the V gene TRBV2; perhaps TRBD1 as D (6 bases). CDR3 length: 15 amino acids. Germline CDR1 and CDR2: SNHLY and FYNNEI. Trimming cost V 2 bases and J 3 bases, with 13 bases left between them. For the CDR3, the DNA is TGTGCCAGCAGTGAACGGTCAGGGGTTCACTATGGCTACACCTTC. It yields the protein CASSERSGVHYGYTF.

The chain uses TRBV6-5 and TRBJ1-3; D is unresolved. The CDR3 is made up of 14 amino acids. Per germline, CDR1 MNHEY and CDR2 SVGAGI. Trimming took off 0 bases at V and 4 bases at J, with 7 bases between the two ends. The CDR3 region is CASSYSTGGNTIYF. The CDR3 nucleotides are TGTGCCAGCAGTTACTCGACTGGAGGAAACACCATATATTTT.

The chain has TRBV2 and TRBJ1-1, with D maybe TRBD1 (5 bases). CDR3 size: 14 residues. Germline CDR1 and CDR2: SNHLY and FYNNEI. Trimming took off 0 bases at V and 0 bases at J, with 5 bases between the two ends. Here the CDR3 reads CASSEAGVNTEAFF. CDR3 nucleotide sequence: TGTGCCAGCAGTGAAGCAGGGGTGAACACTGAAGCTTTCTTT.

The chain is built from TRBV6-6 and TRBJ2-6; D is ambiguous. Trimming took off 6 bases at V and 1 base at J, with 10 bases between the two ends. Germline CDR1 and CDR2: MNHNY and SVGAGI (reference sequence). The CDR3 totals 15 residues. CDR3 coding DNA: TGTGCCAGCAGCCCCACCCGGTCTGGGGCCAACGTCCTGACTTTC. Protein product: CASSPTRSGANVLTF.

The chain uses TRBV4-3 and TRBJ2-3; D is undetermined. The germline V and J ends were trimmed by 0 bases and 0 bases, with 7 bases remaining between them. The CDR3 is 15 amino acids. Germline V gene data show CDR1 as LGHNA and CDR2 as YSLEER. The DNA of the CDR3 is TGCGCCAGCAGCCAAGATAGGCGGAGCACAGATACGCAGTATTTT. The encoded protein is CASSQDRRSTDTQYF.

The V gene is TRBV21-1, the J gene TRBJ1-1; TRBD1 was called by the table and not checked on the DNA. TRBV21-1 is given as a pseudogene. The CDR3 extends over 16 amino acids. Here the CDR3 reads CASSTLLGGVNTEAFF. CDR3 nucleotides: TGTGCCAGCAGCACCCTGCTTGGGGGCGTGAACACTGAAGCTTTCTTT.

This chain joins TRBV29-1 and TRBJ2-7, with TRBD2 as a possible D gene (6 bases). Deletions cut 2 bases from V and 5 bases from J, with 10 bases between. CDR3 length equals 12 residues. Germline-derived CDR1 and CDR2 are SQVTM and ANQGSEA. The CDR3 region is CSVELARNEQYF. The CDR3 DNA follows: TGCAGCGTTGAACTAGCGAGGAACGAGCAGTACTTC.